This TCR beta chain was profiled in a study of blood T cell repertoires in COVID-19. Study as a whole: Some COVID-19 samples were acute and others convalescent; all came from the United States, Italy and Spain.

Sequencing was performed with immunoSEQ multiplex PCR; in TCRdb, only in-frame clones are kept and a portion is missing. The sample has 150,000 to 190,000 clones, roughly four fifths seen once. There are 15 residues in the CDR3. Germline CDR1 LGHNT, CDR2 FRNRAP. V shed 5 bases and J 9 bases; nucleotides not matched to a gene: 8. The age range of participants was 18 to 89 years, with residence in about 25 US areas. This sequence originates from a man aged 45-65 years who had recovered from COVID-19. The material sequenced was PBMCs or T cells enriched from blood (not recorded which). The chain employs TRBV12-5 and TRBJ2-1; 12 bases fit TRBD2. DNA for the CDR3: TGTGCTAGTGGTCCCGAGGGACTAGCGGGTGCTGAGCAGTTCTTC. As protein: CASGPEGLAGAEQFF.